The source of this T cell receptor (beta chain) is a study of blood T cell repertoires in COVID-19. For the study at large: Material from acute and convalescent COVID-19 was sourced from the United States, Italy and Spain. T cells, B-cell-depleted T cells, or PBMCs supplied cDNA or gDNA.

This CDR3 is 13 amino acids long. V lost 5 bases and J lost 6, with 10 bases in between. Germline V lookup: CDR1 SEHNR, CDR2 FQNEAQ (reference sequence). The repertoire was sequenced with immunoSEQ multiplex PCR; TCRdb's copy has only in-frame clones and lacks some. The sample has hundreds of thousands of clones, 70% to 90% seen once. The chain has TRBV7-9 and TRBJ2-2, with a tentative D call TRBD2 (6 bases). The source material was PBMCs or T cells enriched from blood (not recorded which). The source is a woman younger than 35 who had been exposed to COVID-19. The CDR3 DNA reads TGTGCCAGCAGCCCACGGGACTCCGGGGAGCTGTTTTTT. Its translation is CASSPRDSGELFF.